The clone carrying this T cell receptor beta chain was observed a single time. Clones were sequenced by immunoSEQ multiplex PCR, and TCRdb holds only the in-frame ones, with some missing. The profile shows 30,000 to 45,000 clones, 82% of them singletons. The data belong to a study of preoperative IRX-2 immunotherapy in early breast cancer. Treatment denoted: preoperative locoregional IRX-2 cytokine immunotherapy. Preoperative locoregional IRX-2 cytokine immunotherapy was tested in the phase Ib source study. The V and J ends lost 3 bases and 0 bases respectively, with 11 bases between them. The CDR3 consists of 15 residues. Germline V gene sequence: CDR1 SGHNT, CDR2 YENEEA.

Sample: lymph node tissue, taken after IRX-2 immunotherapy. The receptor was derived from a human donor with breast cancer. This rearrangement joins TRBV11-3 to TRBJ1-2; a possible D gene is TRBD1 (5 bases). The CDR3 nucleotides read TGTGCCAGCAGCTTGGGACCGACAGCTAACTATGGCTACACCTTC. The encoded protein is CASSLGPTANYGYTF.